The clone carrying this T cell receptor beta chain was seen more than once but under ten times. This CDR3 comprises 16 residues. V was clipped by 1 base and J by 2 bases; unmatched bases: 6. Germline V gene data show CDR1 as MNHNS and CDR2 as SASEGT. The sample belongs to a study of T cells in Graves' hyperthyroidism and ophthalmopathy. The CDR3 regions of TCR beta were amplified from RNA transcripts. First-round RT-PCR with HTBI primers amplified the TCR CDR3 region. Each CDR3 protein is one row after TCRdb ran MiXCR on the multiplex PCR reads. In the table there are about 720,000 distinct CDR3 sequences, around 19% of which are singletons.

This TCR came from a woman in her forties or fifties with Graves' hyperthyroidism that later progressed to Graves' ophthalmopathy. The sample taken for sequencing was blood. This chain uses TRBV6-1 with TRBJ1-2, with 8 positions matching TRBD1. The CDR3 DNA reads TGTGCCAGCAGTGAAGGGATGGGACAGGCGAACTATGGCTACACCTTC. Its protein is CASSEGMGQANYGYTF.